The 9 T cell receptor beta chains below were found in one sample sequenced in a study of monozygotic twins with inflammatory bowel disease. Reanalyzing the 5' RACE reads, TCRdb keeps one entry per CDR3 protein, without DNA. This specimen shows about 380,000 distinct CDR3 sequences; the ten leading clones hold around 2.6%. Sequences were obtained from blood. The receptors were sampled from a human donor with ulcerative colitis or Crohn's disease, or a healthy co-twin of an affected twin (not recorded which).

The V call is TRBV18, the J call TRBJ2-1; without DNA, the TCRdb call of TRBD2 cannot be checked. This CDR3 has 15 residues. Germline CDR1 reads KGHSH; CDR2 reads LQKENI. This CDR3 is CASSGLGSANDEQFF.

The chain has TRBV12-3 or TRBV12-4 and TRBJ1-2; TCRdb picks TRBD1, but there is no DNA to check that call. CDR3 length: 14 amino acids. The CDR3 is CASRLLGQNYGYTF.

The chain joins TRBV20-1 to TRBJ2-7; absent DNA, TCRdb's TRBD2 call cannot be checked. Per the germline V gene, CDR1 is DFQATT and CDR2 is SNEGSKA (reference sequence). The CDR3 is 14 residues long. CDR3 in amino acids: CSARVPSGGLAQYF.

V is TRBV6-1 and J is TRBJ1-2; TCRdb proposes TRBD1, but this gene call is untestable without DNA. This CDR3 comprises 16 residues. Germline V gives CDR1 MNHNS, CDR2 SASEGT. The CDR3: CASSALYPGQSYGYTF.

CDR3 loop: CASSPRTSGGANEQFF. The rearrangement uses TRBV5-1 and TRBJ2-1; TCRdb's assignment of TRBD2 cannot be checked, as there is no DNA. CDR1 and CDR2 (germline): SGHRS, YFSETQ. This CDR3 is built from 16 residues.

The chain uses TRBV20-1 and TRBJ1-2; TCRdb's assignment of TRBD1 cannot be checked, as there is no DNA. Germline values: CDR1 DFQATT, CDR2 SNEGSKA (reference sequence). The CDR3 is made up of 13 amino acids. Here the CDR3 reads CSARKDRAGGYTF.

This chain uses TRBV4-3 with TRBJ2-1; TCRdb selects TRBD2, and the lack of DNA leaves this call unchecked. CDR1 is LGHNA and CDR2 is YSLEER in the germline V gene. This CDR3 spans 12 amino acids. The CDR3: CASSLSTSRDFF.

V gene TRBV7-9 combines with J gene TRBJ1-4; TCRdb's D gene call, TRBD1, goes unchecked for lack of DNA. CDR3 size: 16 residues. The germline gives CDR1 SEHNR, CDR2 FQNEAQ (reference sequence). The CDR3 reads CASSSRSTAFNEKLFF.

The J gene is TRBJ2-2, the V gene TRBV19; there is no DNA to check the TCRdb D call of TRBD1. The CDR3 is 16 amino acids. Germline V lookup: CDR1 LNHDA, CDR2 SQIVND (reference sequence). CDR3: CASSMPRDRPTGELFF.